These T cell receptor beta chains were read from a single sample in a study of identical twins. TCRdb analysed the 5' RACE reads with MiXCR anew, one entry per CDR3 protein. The sample lists hundreds of thousands of distinct CDR3 sequences, 12% occurring once. This sample was shared with a second study, whose subject was yellow fever vaccine responses in identical twins.

Sequenced: CD8+ T cells sorted from blood. The receptors derive from a woman aged 18-35 years in good health. Both conserved end residues are part of each CDR3. A D gene is named only where the DNA matches it firmly. The size entry is marked missing in some rows and otherwise reads once, few, many or a size class.

size,D,V,J,DNA,CDR3
many,NA,TRBV5-1,TRBJ2-7,TGCGCCAGCAGCCCACACGTTCAGGGGCCCTACGAGCAGTACTTC,CASSPHVQGPYEQYF
NA,TRBD1,TRBV12-3/TRBV12-4,TRBJ1-1,TGTGCCAGCAGTTTAGCGGACAGGACGGCTTTCTTT,CASSLADRTAFF
few,TRBD2,TRBV2,TRBJ2-4,TGTGCCAGCAACCGGGGGGAGGCTGATAACATTCAGTACTTC,CASNRGEADNIQYF
NA,NA,TRBV9,TRBJ1-6,TGTGCCAGCAGCGTAGGGTCGGGAAATTCACCCCTCCACTTT,CASSVGSGNSPLHF
few,NA,TRBV4-2,TRBJ2-7,TGTGCCAGCAGCCATGGGGGTTTCTACGAGCAGTACTTC,CASSHGGFYEQYF
few,TRBD2,TRBV24-1,TRBJ2-1,TGTGCCACCAGTGATGAAGGGACTAGCGGGGTGACCTACAATGAGCAGTTCTTC,CATSDEGTSGVTYNEQFF
NA,NA,TRBV7-9,TRBJ1-1,TGTGCCAGCAGCACGCCAGGGAGGAACACTGAAGCTTTCTTT,CASSTPGRNTEAFF
NA,TRBD1,TRBV7-8,TRBJ1-2,TGTGCCAGCAGCTCCCGGGACAGGGAATATGGCTACACCTTC,CASSSRDREYGYTF
many,TRBD1,TRBV9,TRBJ2-7,TGTGCCAGCAGCGGAACCGGGACAGGTCGGGACGAGCAGTACTTC,CASSGTGTGRDEQYF
NA,NA,TRBV5-1,TRBJ1-4,TGCGCCAGCAGCTTTGAGACAACTGAAAAACTGTTTTTT,CASSFETTEKLFF
many,TRBD2,TRBV20-1,TRBJ2-3,TGCAGTGCTAGAGATGGGACTAGCGGTTGGTCTGACACAGATACGCAGTATTTT,CSARDGTSGWSDTDTQYF
few,NA,TRBV20-1,TRBJ1-3,TGCAGTGCTAGAGGCCGCGGGACTTCTGGAAACACCATATATTTT,CSARGRGTSGNTIYF
NA,NA,TRBV25-1,TRBJ2-5,TGTGCCAGCACAGAAATTGGAGGCCAAGAGACCCAGTACTTC,CASTEIGGQETQYF
NA,NA,TRBV7-9,TRBJ2-1,TGTGCCAGCAGAACCCTAGCGAATGAGCAGTTCTTC,CASRTLANEQFF
few,TRBD1,TRBV28,TRBJ1-1,TGTGCCAGCAGTTTCTCCGGGACAGGGTGGTTCACTGAAGCTTTCTTT,CASSFSGTGWFTEAFF
NA,NA,TRBV5-1,TRBJ2-1,TGCGCCAGCAGCTGGGGGGGCGAGGTGGAGCAGTTCTTC,CASSWGGEVEQFF
NA,NA,TRBV4-1,TRBJ1-4,TGCGCCAGCAGCCACGGGACACGGAATGAAAAACTGTTTTTT,CASSHGTRNEKLFF
few,TRBD1,TRBV28,TRBJ2-7,TGTGCCAGCAGTATCACCCCTCGGACAGGGGGAACCTACGAGCAGTACTTC,CASSITPRTGGTYEQYF
NA,NA,TRBV28,TRBJ2-7,TGTGCCAGCAGTTCAAATTACTCCTACGAGCAGTACTTC,CASSSNYSYEQYF
NA,TRBD2,TRBV20-1,TRBJ2-1,TGCAGTGCTAGAGACCTAGCGGGAGGGCGGGGTGAGCAGTTCTTC,CSARDLAGGRGEQFF
many,NA,TRBV29-1,TRBJ2-3,TGCAGCGTTGAAGGCGGGTTAAGGACAGATACGCAGTATTTT,CSVEGGLRTDTQYF
few,NA,TRBV12-3/TRBV12-4,TRBJ1-2,TGTGCCAGCAGTCTCCTGACCCGCTATGGCTACACCTTC,CASSLLTRYGYTF
many,NA,TRBV7-9,TRBJ1-2,TGTGCCAGCAGCTTAGAAAAGGGGCTGAGGGATGGCTACACCTTC,CASSLEKGLRDGYTF
many,TRBD2,TRBV4-1,TRBJ2-7,TGCGCCAGCAGCCAAGTCACTAGCGGGACCTACGAGCAGTACTTC,CASSQVTSGTYEQYF
NA,NA,TRBV12-5,TRBJ2-5,TGTGCTAGTGGTTTGCCAAAGGAAGGACTAGAGACCCAGTACTTC,CASGLPKEGLETQYF
NA,NA,TRBV20-1,TRBJ2-1,TGCAGTGCTAAGCATGGCAATGAGCAGTTCTTC,CSAKHGNEQFF
many,NA,TRBV20-1,TRBJ2-7,TGCAGTGCTATCCCCCCGGAGGGACAACCTTACTTC,CSAIPPEGQPYF
few,NA,TRBV2,TRBJ2-5,TGTGCCAGCAGAATGGACAGCCTCCAAGAGACCCAGTACTTC,CASRMDSLQETQYF
NA,NA,TRBV28,TRBJ1-1,TGTGCCAGCAGTTTATTTGGTCCCATGAACACTGAAGCTTTCTTT,CASSLFGPMNTEAFF
NA,TRBD2,TRBV11-1,TRBJ2-3,TGTGCCAGCAGCTTGGGACTAGCGGGGGGGCCCCAGTCAGATACGCAGTATTTT,CASSLGLAGGPQSDTQYF
few,TRBD2,TRBV2,TRBJ2-1,TGTGCCAGCAGTGGACTAGCGGGAGGCCTCTCCTACAATGAGCAGTTCTTC,CASSGLAGGLSYNEQFF
once,TRBD1,TRBV2,TRBJ2-3,TGTGCCAGCAGTGAGGATCGGGACAGGGGTTGGACAGATACGCAGTATTTT,CASSEDRDRGWTDTQYF
few,NA,TRBV5-6,TRBJ1-6,TGTGCCAGCAGCTTGGACGGGGATATCGACAATTCACCCCTCCACTTT,CASSLDGDIDNSPLHF
few,NA,TRBV20-1,TRBJ2-7,TGCAGTGCTAGAGCCCCAGACATTCCCTACGAGCAGTACTTC,CSARAPDIPYEQYF
few,NA,TRBV27,TRBJ2-3,TGTGCCAGCAGTCAGTACCCTAGCACAGATACGCAGTATTTT,CASSQYPSTDTQYF
NA,NA,TRBV7-9,TRBJ1-4,TGTGCCAGCGGGGTAACAGGGACTAATGAAAAACTGTTTTTT,CASGVTGTNEKLFF
NA,NA,TRBV7-8,TRBJ2-7,TGTGCCAGCAGCTACGGGGAGTACGAGCAGTACTTC,CASSYGEYEQYF
many,NA,TRBV4-1,TRBJ2-1,TGCGCCAGCAGCCAAGGACTAGAAACCTACAATGAGCAGTTCTTC,CASSQGLETYNEQFF
many,NA,TRBV7-8,TRBJ2-2,TGTGCCAGCAGCTTACTGAACACCGGGGAGCTGTTTTTT,CASSLLNTGELFF
NA,TRBD1,TRBV5-1,TRBJ2-1,TGCGCCAGCAGCTGGGGACAGGGGTCCTTTACCTACAATGAGCAGTTCTTC,CASSWGQGSFTYNEQFF
NA,NA,TRBV24-1,TRBJ2-3,TGTGCCACCAGTGATTTTCCCCCCCCCACAGATACGCAGTATTTT,CATSDFPPPTDTQYF
few,TRBD2,TRBV2,TRBJ2-1,TGTGCCAGCAGTGAAGGGCGGGAGCGGTACAATGAGCAGTTCTTC,CASSEGRERYNEQFF